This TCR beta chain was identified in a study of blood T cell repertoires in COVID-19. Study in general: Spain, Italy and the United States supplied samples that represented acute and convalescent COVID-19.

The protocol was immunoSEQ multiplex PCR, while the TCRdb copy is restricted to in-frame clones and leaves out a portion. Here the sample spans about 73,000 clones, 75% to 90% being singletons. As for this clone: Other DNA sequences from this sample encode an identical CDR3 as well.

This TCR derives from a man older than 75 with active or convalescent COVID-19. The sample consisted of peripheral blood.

CDR3 sequence: CASSRDRVSGNTIYF. CDR3 nucleotides: TGTGCCAGCAGCCGAGACAGGGTCTCTGGAAACACCATATATTTT. The V call is TRBV28, the J call TRBJ1-3; 7 positions agree with TRBD1. Germline-derived CDR1 and CDR2 are MDHEN and SYDVKM. V lost 6 bases, J lost 0 bases, and 5 bases stayed unmatched. The CDR3 is made up of 15 amino acids. The variable domain in full, completed from reference TRBV28 and TRBJ1-3, reads DVKVTQSSRYLVKRTGEKVFLECVQDMDHENMFWYRQDPGLGLRLIYFSYDVKMKEKGDIPEGYSVSREKKERFSLILESASTNQTSMYLCASSRDRVSGNTIYFGEGSWLTVV.